What follows describes a single T cell receptor (beta chain). The source of the sample is a study of memory CD4+ T cells and cytomegalovirus serostatus. Single viable CD3+CD4+CD8-CD45RO+ cells were sorted as the memory CD4+ T cells. Donors' CMV status reflects serum IgG against pp150, pp28, p38, p52. Data came from immunoSEQ multiplex PCR; TCRdb stores just in-frame clones and leaves some out. The repertoire consists of over 25,000 clones, with about 76% occurring once and the leading ten covering around 0.99%. In germline, CDR1 is SGHRS, CDR2 YFSETQ. V shed 0 bases, J shed 3 bases, and the junction held 7 bases outside the gene matches. The CDR3 runs 17 residues.

The rearrangement uses TRBV5-1 and TRBJ2-2; the match to TRBD1 covers 8 bases. The sample comprised memory CD4+ T cells from blood. The TCR comes from an adult in good health and CMV-seronegative. The DNA of the CDR3 is TGCGCCAGCAGCTTGGATCCGGACAGGGCTGACACCGGGGAGCTGTTTTTT. Its translation is CASSLDPDRADTGELFF.